These T cell receptor beta chains were read from a single sample in a study of T cells in Graves' hyperthyroidism and ophthalmopathy. A single record per CDR3 protein comes from TCRdb applying MiXCR to the multiplex PCR reads. The sample lists 80,000 to 100,000 distinct CDR3 sequences, 35% to 45% seen once, with around 9.6% in the top ten. The specimen sequenced was peripheral blood or thyroid tissue (not recorded which). These receptor sequences come from a woman between 25 and 40 years old with Graves' hyperthyroidism. The CDR3 runs from the conserved cysteine through the conserved F or W. Fields, in order: clone size, J gene, V gene, D gene, CDR3 length, CDR3 DNA, CDR3 protein. D genes are given only for firm matches. The listing skips clone size in some rows; elsewhere it reads once, few, many or a size class.

medium-sized	TRBJ1-2	TRBV5-1	.	12	TGCGCCAGCAGCTTTACTCGTGACGGCTACACCTTC	CASSFTRDGYTF
.	TRBJ1-5	TRBV10-3	.	14	TGTGCCATCAGACCCTCCGGGAGCAATCAGCCCCAGCATTTT	CAIRPSGSNQPQHF
many	TRBJ1-5	TRBV12-3/TRBV12-4	.	14	TGTGCCAGCAGTCGGGCCGGAATGGGCCAGCCCCAGCATTTT	CASSRAGMGQPQHF
.	TRBJ2-2	TRBV7-9	.	14	TGTGCCTGGAAGCTAGCGCTAAGCACCGGGGAGCTGTTTTTT	CAWKLALSTGELFF
many	TRBJ1-1	TRBV19	.	12	TGTGCCAGTAGGCAGGGGTACACTGAAGCTTTCTTT	CASRQGYTEAFF
many	TRBJ1-4	TRBV6-6	TRBD1	16	TGTGCCAGCAGTTACGGGGGACAGTCCTTTCAGGAAAAACTGTTTTTT	CASSYGGQSFQEKLFF
.	TRBJ2-7	TRBV10-3	TRBD2	16	TGTGCCATCAGTGAGTCGAGGACTAGCGGCTCCTACGAGCAGTACTTC	CAISESRTSGSYEQYF
.	TRBJ2-7	TRBV30	.	15	TGTGCCTGGAGTCCCTCCTGGCGTTACTTAGACGAGCAGTACTTC	CAWSPSWRYLDEQYF
many	TRBJ2-5	TRBV5-1	TRBD2	14	TGCGCCAGCAGCTTGGAGGGACTAGCGAGGACCCAGTACTTC	CASSLEGLARTQYF
.	TRBJ1-4	TRBV6-5	TRBD1	14	TGTGCCAGCAGTTCGGGACAGGGCCATGAAAAACTGTTTTTT	CASSSGQGHEKLFF
few	TRBJ1-6	TRBV20-1	.	15	TGCAGTGCTGGAAAAGGGACTATGGCTGATTCACCCCTCCACTTT	CSAGKGTMADSPLHF
.	TRBJ1-2	TRBV10-3	.	16	TGTGCCATCAGTGAGGCCATACCCGGGAGACTCCGCGGCTACACCTTC	CAISEAIPGRLRGYTF
many	TRBJ2-2	TRBV19	.	13	TGTGCCAGTACCCCGGAGGGCACCGGGGAGCTGTTTTTT	CASTPEGTGELFF
many	TRBJ2-3	TRBV5-1	.	15	TGCGCCAGCAGCTCCACCTCAGCTAGCACAGATACGCAGTATTTT	CASSSTSASTDTQYF
many	TRBJ2-2	TRBV5-4	TRBD2	16	TGTGCCAGCAGCGGGCGGCTAGCGGGAGGCACCGGGGAGCTGTTTTTT	CASSGRLAGGTGELFF
many	TRBJ1-1	TRBV5-1	TRBD1	13	TGCGCCAGCAGGCAGACAGGGCGAACTGAAGCTTTCTTT	CASRQTGRTEAFF
many	TRBJ2-7	TRBV4-1	TRBD2	15	TGCGCCAGCAGCATTCGGACTAGCGGCACCTACGAGCAGTACTTC	CASSIRTSGTYEQYF
many	TRBJ2-7	TRBV10-3	.	13	TGTGCCATCAGTGACGGGCATCCCTACGAGCAGTACTTC	CAISDGHPYEQYF
many	TRBJ2-7	TRBV19	.	14	TGTGCCAGTAGTCTTACGACTACCCTCTACGAGCAGTACTTC	CASSLTTTLYEQYF
many	TRBJ2-2	TRBV5-1	TRBD2	15	TGCGCCAGCAGCCCCGGCCGGGGGGGGACCGGGGAGCTGTTTTTT	CASSPGRGGTGELFF
many	TRBJ2-3	TRBV12-3/TRBV12-4	.	17	TGTGCCAGCAGTACACGCAGAAGTGTGCGGGTCACAGATACGCAGTATTTT	CASSTRRSVRVTDTQYF
many	TRBJ1-3	TRBV10-3	.	19	TGTGCCATCAGTGAGTCTGCCAGGTCCACCTCGTTCTCTGGAAACACCATATATTTT	CAISESARSTSFSGNTIYF
.	TRBJ1-1	TRBV15	.	14	TGTGCCACCAGCAGTAAGGGCATGAACACTGAAGCTTTCTTT	CATSSKGMNTEAFF
many	TRBJ1-5	TRBV6-5	.	15	TGTGCCAGCAGTTTTATCGGGTTCGGGTTTCAGCCCCAGCATTTT	CASSFIGFGFQPQHF
.	TRBJ1-2	TRBV27	TRBD1	14	TGTGCCAGCAGTTTATCCTGGACAGGGTATGGCTACACCTTC	CASSLSWTGYGYTF